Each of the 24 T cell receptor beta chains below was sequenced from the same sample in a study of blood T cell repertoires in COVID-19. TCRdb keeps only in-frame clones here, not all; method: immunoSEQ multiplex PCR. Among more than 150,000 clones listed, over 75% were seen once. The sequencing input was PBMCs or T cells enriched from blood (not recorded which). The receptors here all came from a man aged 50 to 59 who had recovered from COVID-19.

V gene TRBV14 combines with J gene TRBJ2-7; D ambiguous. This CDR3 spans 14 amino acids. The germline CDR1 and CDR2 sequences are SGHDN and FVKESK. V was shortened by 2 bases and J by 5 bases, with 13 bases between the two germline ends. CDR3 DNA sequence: TGTGCCAGCAGCCAATATGACAATCTAAACGAGCAGTACTTC. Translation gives CASSQYDNLNEQYF.

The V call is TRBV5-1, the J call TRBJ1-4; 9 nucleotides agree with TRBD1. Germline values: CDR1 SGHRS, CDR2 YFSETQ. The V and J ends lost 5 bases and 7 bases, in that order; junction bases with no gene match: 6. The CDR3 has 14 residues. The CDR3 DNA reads TGCGCCAGCAGTACCGGGACAGGGTTTGAAAAACTGTTTTTT. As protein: CASSTGTGFEKLFF.

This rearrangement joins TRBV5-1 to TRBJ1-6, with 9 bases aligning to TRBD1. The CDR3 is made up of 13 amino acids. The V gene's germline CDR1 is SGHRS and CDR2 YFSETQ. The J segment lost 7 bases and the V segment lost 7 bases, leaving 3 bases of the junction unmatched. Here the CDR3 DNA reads TGCGCCAGCCGGGACAGGGACAATTCACCCCTCCACTTT. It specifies CASRDRDNSPLHF. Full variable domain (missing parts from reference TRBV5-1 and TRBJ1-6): KAGVTQTPRYLIKTRGQQVTLSCSPISGHRSVSWYQQTPGQGLQFLFEYFSETQRNKGNFPGRFSGRQFSNSRSEMNVSTLELGDSALYLCASRDRDNSPLHFGNGTRLTVT.

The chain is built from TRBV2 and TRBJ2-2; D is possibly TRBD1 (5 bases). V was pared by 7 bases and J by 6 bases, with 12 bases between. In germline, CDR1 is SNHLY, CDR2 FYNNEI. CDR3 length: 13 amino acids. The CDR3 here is CASKGSGSGELFF. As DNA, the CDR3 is TGTGCCAGCAAAGGTTCAGGGTCCGGGGAGCTGTTTTTT.

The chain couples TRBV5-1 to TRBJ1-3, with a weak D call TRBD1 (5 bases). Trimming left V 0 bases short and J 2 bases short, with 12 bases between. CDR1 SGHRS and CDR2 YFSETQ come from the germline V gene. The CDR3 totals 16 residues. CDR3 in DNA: TGCGCCAGCAGCTTGGCGGGCAGGGCGGCTGGAAACACCATATATTTT. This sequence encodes CASSLAGRAAGNTIYF.

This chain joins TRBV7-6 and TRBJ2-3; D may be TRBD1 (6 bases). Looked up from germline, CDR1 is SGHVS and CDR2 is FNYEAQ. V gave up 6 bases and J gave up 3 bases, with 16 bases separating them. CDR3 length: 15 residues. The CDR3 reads CASSEQGFGTDTQYF. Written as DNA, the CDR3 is TGTGCCAGCAGTGAACAGGGATTTGGGACAGATACGCAGTATTTT.

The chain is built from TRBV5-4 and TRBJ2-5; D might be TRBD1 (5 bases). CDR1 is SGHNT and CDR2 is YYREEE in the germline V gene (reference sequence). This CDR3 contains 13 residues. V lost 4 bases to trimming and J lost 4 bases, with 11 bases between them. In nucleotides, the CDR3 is TGTGCCAGCAGCACCGACAGAAGAGAGACCCAGTACTTC. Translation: CASSTDRRETQYF.

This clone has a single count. The CDR3 region is CASSSQGAGEQYF. Written as DNA, the CDR3 is TGCGCCAGCAGCTCCCAGGGGGCGGGGGAGCAGTACTTC. This rearrangement joins TRBV5-1 to TRBJ2-7; 8 nucleotides match TRBD1. The CDR3 spans 13 residues. V was pared by 3 bases and J by 7 bases, with 6 bases of the junction left unmatched. The germline CDR1 and CDR2 sequences are SGHRS and YFSETQ.

This CDR3 reads CASSSLTGGVRTQYF. CDR3 sequence (DNA): TGTGCCAGTAGTAGCTTGACAGGGGGTGTAAGGACCCAGTACTTC. The chain combines TRBV19 with TRBJ2-5; 9 positions match TRBD1. Per germline, CDR1 LNHDA and CDR2 SQIVND (reference sequence). With V trimmed by 4 bases and J by 7 bases, 10 bases remained unmatched. This CDR3 has 15 amino acids. Complete variable domain (other parts from reference TRBV19 and TRBJ2-5): DGGITQSPKYLFRKEGQNVTLSCEQNLNHDAMYWYRQDPGQGLRLIYYSQIVNDFQKGDIAEGYSVSREKKESFPLTVTSAQKNPTAFYLCASSSLTGGVRTQYFGPGTRLLVL.

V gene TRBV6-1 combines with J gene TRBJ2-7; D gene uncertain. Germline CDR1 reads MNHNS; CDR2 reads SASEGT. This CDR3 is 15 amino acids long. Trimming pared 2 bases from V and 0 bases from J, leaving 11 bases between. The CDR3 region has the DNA TGTGCCAGCAGTGAATTATCATCGAGCTCCTACGAGCAGTACTTC. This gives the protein CASSELSSSSYEQYF.

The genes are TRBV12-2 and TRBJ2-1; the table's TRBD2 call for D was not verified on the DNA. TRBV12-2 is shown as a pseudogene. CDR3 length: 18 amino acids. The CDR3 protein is CASRFPGRREVSYNEQFF. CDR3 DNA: TGTGCAAGTCGCTTTCCGGGGAGGAGGGAGGTCTCCTACAATGAGCAGTTCTTC.

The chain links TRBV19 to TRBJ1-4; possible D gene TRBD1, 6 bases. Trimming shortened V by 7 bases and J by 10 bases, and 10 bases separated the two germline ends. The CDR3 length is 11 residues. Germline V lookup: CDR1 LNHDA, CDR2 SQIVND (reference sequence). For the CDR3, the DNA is TGTGCCAGTACAGGGGCCGGAAAACTGTTTTTT. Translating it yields CASTGAGKLFF.

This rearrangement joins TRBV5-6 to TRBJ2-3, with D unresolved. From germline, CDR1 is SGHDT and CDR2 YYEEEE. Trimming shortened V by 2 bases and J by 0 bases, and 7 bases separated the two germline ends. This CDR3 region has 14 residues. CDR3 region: CASSFPSSTDTQYF. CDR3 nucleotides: TGTGCCAGCAGCTTCCCGTCTAGCACAGATACGCAGTATTTT.

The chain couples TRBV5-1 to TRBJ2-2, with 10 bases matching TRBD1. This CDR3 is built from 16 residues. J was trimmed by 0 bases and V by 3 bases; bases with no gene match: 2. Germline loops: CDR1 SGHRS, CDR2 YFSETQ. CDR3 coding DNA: TGCGCCAGCAGCTCAGGACAGGGGGCGAACACCGGGGAGCTGTTTTTT. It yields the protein CASSSGQGANTGELFF.

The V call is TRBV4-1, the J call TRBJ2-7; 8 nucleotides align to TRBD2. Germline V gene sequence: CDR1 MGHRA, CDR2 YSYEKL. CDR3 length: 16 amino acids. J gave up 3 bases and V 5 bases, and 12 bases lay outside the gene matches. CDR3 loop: CASSSLFGSGIYEQYF. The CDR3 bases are TGCGCCAGCAGCTCCTTGTTTGGTAGCGGGATCTACGAGCAGTACTTC.

The DNA for the CDR3 is TGTGCCAGCGGACCTACAGGAAACACAGATACGCAGTATTTT. Protein sequence: CASGPTGNTDTQYF. The rearrangement uses TRBV7-2 and TRBJ2-3, with D possibly matching TRBD1 (5 bases). From germline, CDR1 is SGHTA and CDR2 FQGNSA. V lost 8 bases and J lost 2, with 14 bases in between. The CDR3 loop spans 14 amino acids.

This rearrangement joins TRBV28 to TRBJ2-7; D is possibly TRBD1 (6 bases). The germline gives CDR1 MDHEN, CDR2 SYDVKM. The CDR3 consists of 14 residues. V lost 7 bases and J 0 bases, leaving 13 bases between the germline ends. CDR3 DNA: TGTGCCAGCATCCCGACAGGAACCTCCTACGAGCAGTACTTC. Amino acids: CASIPTGTSYEQYF.

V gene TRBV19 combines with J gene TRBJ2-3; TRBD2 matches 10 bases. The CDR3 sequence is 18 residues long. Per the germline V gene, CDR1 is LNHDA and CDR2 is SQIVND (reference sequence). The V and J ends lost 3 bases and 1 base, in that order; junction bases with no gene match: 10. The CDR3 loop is CASSMRLAGVAGTDTQYF. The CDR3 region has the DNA TGTGCCAGTAGTATGAGGCTAGCGGGAGTTGCCGGCACAGATACGCAGTATTTT.

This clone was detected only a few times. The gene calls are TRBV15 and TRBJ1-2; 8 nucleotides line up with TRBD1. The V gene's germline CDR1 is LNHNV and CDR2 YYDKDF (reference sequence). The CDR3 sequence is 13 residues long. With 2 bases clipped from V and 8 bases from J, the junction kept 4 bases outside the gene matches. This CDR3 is CATSRQGAEGYTF. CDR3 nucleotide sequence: TGTGCCACCAGCAGACAGGGGGCTGAAGGCTACACCTTC. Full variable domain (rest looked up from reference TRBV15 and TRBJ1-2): DAMVIQNPRYQVTQFGKPVTLSCSQTLNHNVMYWYQQKSSQAPKLLFHYYDKDFNNEADTPDNFQSRRPNTSFCFLDIRSPGLGDTAMYLCATSRQGAEGYTFGSGTRLTVV.

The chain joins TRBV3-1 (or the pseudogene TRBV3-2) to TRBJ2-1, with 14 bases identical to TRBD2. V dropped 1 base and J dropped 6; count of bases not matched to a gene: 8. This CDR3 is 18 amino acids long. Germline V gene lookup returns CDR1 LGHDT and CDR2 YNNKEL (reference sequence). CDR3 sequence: CASSQAHLGTSGGNEQFF. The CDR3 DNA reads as TGTGCCAGCAGCCAAGCCCATTTAGGGACTAGCGGGGGCAATGAGCAGTTCTTC.

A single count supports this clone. CDR3 nucleotides: TGTGCCAGCAGCCCTGGCTGGCGGAGCTCCTACAATGAGCAGTTCTTC. Residues: CASSPGWRSSYNEQFF. This chain connects TRBV14 to TRBJ2-1; no definite D call. This CDR3 spans 16 amino acids. Trimming stripped 4 bases from V and 0 bases from J, with 13 bases between. Germline values: CDR1 SGHDN, CDR2 FVKESK.

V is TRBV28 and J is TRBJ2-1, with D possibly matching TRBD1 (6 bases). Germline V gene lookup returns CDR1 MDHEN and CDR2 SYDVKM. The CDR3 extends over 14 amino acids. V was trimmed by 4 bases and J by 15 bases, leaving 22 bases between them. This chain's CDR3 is CASSSPTGSRLLFF. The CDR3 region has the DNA TGTGCCAGCAGTTCCCCCACAGGGAGTCGTTTGCTGTTCTTC.

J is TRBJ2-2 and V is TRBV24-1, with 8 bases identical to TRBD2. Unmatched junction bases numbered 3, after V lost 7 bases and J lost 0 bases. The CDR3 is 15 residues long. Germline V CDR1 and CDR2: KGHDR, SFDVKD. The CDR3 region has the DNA TGTGCCACCAGAGCGGGGGTTACGAACACCGGGGAGCTGTTTTTT. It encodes CATRAGVTNTGELFF.

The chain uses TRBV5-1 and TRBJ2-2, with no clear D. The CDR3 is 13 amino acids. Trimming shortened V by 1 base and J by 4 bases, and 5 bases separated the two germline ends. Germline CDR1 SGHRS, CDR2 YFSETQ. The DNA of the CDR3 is TGCGCCAGCAGCTTGACAGTCACCGGGGAGCTGTTTTTT. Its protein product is CASSLTVTGELFF.